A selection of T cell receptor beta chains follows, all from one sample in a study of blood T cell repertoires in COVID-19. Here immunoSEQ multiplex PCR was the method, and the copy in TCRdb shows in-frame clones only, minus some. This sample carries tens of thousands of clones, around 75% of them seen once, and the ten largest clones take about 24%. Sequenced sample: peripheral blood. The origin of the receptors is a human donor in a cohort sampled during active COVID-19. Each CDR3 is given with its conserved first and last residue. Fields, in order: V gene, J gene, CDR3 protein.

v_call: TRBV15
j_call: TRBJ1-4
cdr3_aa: CATSRRGNEKLFF

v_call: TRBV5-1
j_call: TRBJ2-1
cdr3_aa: CASSLGSGDAEQFF

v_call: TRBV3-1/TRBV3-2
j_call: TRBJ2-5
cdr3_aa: CASSTHLAGYQETQYF

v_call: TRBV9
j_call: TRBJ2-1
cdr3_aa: CASSVVGDLYNEQFF

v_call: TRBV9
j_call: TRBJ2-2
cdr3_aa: CASSETSGTSGELFF

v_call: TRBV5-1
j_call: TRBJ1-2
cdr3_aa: CASSLMTGGDYGYTF

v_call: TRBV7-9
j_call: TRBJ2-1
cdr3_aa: CASEGGWDRVYNEQFF

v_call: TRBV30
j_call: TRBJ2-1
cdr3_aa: CAWGRLAAYNEQFF

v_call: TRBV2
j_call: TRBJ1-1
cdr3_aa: CASRGQGASMNTEAFF

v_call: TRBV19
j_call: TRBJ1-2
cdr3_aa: CASSVREDYGYTF

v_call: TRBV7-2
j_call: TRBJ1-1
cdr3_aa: CASSSLGGYTEAFF

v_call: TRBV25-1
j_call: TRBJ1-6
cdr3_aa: CASSVPGVGSPLHF

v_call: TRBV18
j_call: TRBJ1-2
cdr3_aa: CASSPDRGHGYTF

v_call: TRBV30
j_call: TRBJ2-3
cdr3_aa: CAWSRGSGVGDTQYF

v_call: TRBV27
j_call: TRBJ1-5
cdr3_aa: CASRQGPYSNQPQHF

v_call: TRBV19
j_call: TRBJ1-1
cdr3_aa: CASSIDLWSLNTEAFF

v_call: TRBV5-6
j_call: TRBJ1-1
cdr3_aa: CASSLAGERITEAFF

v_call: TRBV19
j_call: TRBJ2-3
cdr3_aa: CASRQRTSGIGGDTQYF

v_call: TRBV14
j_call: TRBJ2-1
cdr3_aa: CASSQVTIYNEQFF

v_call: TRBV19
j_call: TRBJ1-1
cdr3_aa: CASSGTDRGNTEAFF

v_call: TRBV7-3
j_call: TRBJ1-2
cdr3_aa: CASSLTRTGPNGYTF

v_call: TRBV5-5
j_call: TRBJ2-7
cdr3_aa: CASSSTSGSYEQYF

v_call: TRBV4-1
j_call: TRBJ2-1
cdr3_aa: CASSHETTSWYNEQFF

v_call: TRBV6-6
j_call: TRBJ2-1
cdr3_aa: CASSLDRVQQFF

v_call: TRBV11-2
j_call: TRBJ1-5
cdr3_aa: CASSLSTPYSNQPQHF

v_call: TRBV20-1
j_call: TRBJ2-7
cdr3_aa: CSARPGYEQYF

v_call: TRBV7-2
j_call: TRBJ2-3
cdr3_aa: CASSLDGRGTDTQYF

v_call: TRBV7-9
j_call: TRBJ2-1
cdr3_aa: CASSPAGSYNEQFF

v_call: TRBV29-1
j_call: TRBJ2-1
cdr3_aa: CSVETGQGLVNEQFF

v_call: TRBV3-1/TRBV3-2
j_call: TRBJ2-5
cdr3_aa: CASSQARGGETQYF

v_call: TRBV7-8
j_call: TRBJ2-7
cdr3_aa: CASSPTGRGTYEQYF

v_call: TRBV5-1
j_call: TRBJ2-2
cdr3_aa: CASRSPREPPGGELFF

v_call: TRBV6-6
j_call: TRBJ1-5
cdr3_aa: CASSYDGTGGQPQHF

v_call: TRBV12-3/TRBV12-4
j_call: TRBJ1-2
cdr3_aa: CASSLGQDEGYTF

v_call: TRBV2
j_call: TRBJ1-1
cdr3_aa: CASSFTGGDTEAFF

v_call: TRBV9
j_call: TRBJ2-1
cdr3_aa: CASSPPRSGGRSLFF

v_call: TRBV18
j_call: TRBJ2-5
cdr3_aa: CASSPDHLTETTQYF

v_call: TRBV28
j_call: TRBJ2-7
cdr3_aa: CASSQQDRAGEQYF

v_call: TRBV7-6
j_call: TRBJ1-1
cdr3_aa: CASSADRGNTEAFF

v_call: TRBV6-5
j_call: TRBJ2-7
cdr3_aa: CASSNRLAGGYEQYF

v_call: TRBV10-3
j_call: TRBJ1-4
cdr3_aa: CATITGGLFF

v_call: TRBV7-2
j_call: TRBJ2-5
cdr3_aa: CASSLGLAGETQYF

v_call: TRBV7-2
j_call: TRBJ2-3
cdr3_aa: CASRTSFADTQYF

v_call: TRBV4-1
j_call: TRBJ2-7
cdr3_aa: CASSQGLAGDYEQYF

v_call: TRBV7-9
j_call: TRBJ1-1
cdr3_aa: CASHRGMSNTEAFF

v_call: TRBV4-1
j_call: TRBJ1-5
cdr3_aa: CASSQVLAINQPQHF

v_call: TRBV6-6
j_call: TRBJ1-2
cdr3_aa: CASSSDSSGYTF

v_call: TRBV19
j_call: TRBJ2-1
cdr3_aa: CASSSGTRDNEQFF

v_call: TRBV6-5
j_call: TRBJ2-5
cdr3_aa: CASSYPDRGETQYF

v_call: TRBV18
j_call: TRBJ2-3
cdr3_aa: CASSQAPGSTDTQYF

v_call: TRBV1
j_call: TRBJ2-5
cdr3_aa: CTSSQGGLATNWETQYF

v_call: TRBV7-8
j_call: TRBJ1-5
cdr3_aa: CASSSGRGTGGGSNQPQHF

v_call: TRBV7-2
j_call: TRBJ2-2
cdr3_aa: CASSLGDRALGELFF

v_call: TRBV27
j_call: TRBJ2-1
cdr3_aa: CASSFRGLAGGYNEQFF

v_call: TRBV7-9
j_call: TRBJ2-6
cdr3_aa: CASSSLPGYSGANVLTF

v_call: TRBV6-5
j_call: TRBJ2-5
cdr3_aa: CASSYDRGAETQYF

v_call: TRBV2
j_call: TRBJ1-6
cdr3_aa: CASSLFGQDNSPLHF